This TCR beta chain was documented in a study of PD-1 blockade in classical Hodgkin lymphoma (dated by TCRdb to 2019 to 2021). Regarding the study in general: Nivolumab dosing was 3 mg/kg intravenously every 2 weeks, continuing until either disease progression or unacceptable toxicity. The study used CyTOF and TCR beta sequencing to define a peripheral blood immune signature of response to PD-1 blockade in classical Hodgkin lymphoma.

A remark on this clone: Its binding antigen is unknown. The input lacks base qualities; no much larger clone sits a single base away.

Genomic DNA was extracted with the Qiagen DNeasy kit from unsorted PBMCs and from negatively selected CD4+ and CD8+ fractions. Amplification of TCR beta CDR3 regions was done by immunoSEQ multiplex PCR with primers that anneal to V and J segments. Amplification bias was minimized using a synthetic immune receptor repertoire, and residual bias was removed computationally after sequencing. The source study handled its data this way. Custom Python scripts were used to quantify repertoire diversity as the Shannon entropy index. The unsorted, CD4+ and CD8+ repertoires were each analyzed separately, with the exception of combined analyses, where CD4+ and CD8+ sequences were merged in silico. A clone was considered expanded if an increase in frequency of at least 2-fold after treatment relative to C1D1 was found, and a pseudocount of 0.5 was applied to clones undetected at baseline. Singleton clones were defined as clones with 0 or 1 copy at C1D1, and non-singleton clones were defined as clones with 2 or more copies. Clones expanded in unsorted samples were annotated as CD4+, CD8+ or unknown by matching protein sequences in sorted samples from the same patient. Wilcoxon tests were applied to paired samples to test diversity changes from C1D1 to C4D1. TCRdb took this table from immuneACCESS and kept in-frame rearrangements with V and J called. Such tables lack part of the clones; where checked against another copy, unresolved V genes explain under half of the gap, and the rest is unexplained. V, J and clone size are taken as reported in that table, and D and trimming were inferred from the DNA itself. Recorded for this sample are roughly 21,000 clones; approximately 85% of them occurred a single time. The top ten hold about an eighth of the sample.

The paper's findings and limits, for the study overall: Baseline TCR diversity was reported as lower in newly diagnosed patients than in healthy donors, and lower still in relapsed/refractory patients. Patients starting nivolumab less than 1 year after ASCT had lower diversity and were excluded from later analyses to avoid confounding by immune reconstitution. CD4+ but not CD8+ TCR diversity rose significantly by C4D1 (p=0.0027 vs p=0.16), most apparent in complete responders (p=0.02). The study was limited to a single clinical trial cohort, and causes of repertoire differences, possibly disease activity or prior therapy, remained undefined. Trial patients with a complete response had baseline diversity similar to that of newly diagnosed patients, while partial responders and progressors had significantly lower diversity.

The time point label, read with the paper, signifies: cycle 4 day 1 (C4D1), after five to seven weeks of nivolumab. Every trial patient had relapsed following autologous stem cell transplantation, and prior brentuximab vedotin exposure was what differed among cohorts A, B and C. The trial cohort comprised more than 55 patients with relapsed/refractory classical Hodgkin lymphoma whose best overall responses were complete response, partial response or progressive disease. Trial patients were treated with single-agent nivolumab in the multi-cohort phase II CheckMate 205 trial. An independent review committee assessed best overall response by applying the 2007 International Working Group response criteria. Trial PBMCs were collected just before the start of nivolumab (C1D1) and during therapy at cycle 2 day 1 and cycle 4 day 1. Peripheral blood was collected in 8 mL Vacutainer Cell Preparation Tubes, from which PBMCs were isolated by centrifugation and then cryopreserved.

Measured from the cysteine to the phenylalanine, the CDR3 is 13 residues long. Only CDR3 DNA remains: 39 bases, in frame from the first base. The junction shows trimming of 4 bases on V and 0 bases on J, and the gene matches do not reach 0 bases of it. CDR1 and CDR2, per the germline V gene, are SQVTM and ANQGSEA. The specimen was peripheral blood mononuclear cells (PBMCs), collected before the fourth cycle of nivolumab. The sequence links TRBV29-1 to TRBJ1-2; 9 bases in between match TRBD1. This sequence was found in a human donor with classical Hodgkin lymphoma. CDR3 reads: CSVGQGANYGYTF. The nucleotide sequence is TGCAGCGTTGGACAGGGGGCTAACTATGGCTACACCTTC.